This TCR beta chain was found in a study of identical twins. Points from the study as a whole: Monozygotic twins shared more out-of-frame TCR alpha than recombination models predicted.

In this sample, this clonotype turned up a few times. The antigen remains undetermined. cDNA carried unique molecular identifiers, and a universal primer site was added by template switching. One entry per CDR3 protein results from TCRdb running MiXCR on the 5' RACE reads. The sample has hundreds of thousands of distinct CDR3 sequences; roughly 8% are singletons. The CDR3 is 17 amino acids. CDR1 is SGHNT and CDR2 is YENEEA in the germline V gene. V lost 5 bases to trimming and J lost 2 bases, with 20 bases between them. The data also belong to a second study, concerning yellow fever vaccine responses in identical twins.

Sequencing input: PBMCs. This receptor was obtained from a woman in her late teens or twenties in good health. The chain recombines TRBV11-3 with TRBJ2-3; TRBD2 is a possible D gene (6 bases). The CDR3 loop reads CASSPGGRARVTDTQYF. DNA for the CDR3: TGTGCCAGCAGCCCCGGGGGAAGGGCGAGGGTCACAGATACGCAGTATTTT. Full variable domain (missing parts from reference TRBV11-3 and TRBJ2-3): EAGVVQSPRYKIIEKKQPVAFWCNPISGHNTLYWYLQNLGQGPELLIRYENEEAVDDSQLPKDRFSAERLKGVDSTLKIQPAELGDSAVYLCASSPGGRARVTDTQYFGPGTRLTVL.